This TCR beta chain was documented in a study of beta chain features in type 1 diabetes. CDR1 and CDR2 (germline): SQVTM, ANQGSEA. Trimming at V came to 7 bases and at J to 4 bases, leaving 10 bases not matched to a gene. CDR3 size: 14 residues. All of the isolated RNA was reverse transcribed, so expressed TCRB transcripts were sequenced. Deep immunoSEQ sequencing covered naive, central memory and regulatory T cell samples. The protocol was immunoSEQ multiplex PCR, while the TCRdb copy is restricted to in-frame clones and leaves out a portion. The sample carries about 700,000 clones, roughly an eighth recorded once. Cells sorted by CD45RO/CCR7/CD25/CD127/CD95/CD27 comprised CD4+ naive, central memory, regulatory and stem cell-like memory cells. There are a few counts of this clone. The antigen remains unidentified. Findings of the study overall: There was no resolution here of whether HLA type influences TCRB rearrangement. Across all four CD4+ subsets, people with type 1 diabetes showed modestly shorter TCRB CDR3s. VDJ junctions from type 1 diabetes patients carried fewer insertions and larger deletions.

Source material: naive CD4+ T cells from blood. The clonotype comes from a man aged 18 to 30 with type 1 diabetes. The V gene is TRBV29-1, the J gene TRBJ2-3; 8 bases line up with TRBD1. CDR3 amino acids: CSGRTGSEADTQYF. CDR3 DNA: TGCAGCGGCAGGACAGGGTCCGAGGCAGATACGCAGTATTTT.